A selection of T cell receptor beta chains follows, all from one sample in a study of cytomegalovirus exposure and HLA in healthy donors. TCRdb's copy holds only in-frame clones and misses some; the assay was immunoSEQ multiplex PCR. The table shows some 120,000 clones, with 80% occurring only once. Sequencing was done on a sample of PBMCs. Receptors originate from a man aged 25-45 years in good health and CMV-seronegative. The CDR3 runs from the conserved cysteine through the conserved F or W. Each record gives: clone size, D gene, J gene, V gene, CDR3 DNA, CDR3 protein. A D gene is named only where the DNA matches it firmly. For some rows the clone size is stated as once, few or many, or as a class when expanded; others skip it.

clone_size: -; d_call: -; j_call: TRBJ2-1; v_call: TRBV9; cdr3_nt: TGTGCCAGCAGCGCCTCACTGGGGGCGCGAAATGAGCAGTTCTTC; cdr3_aa: CASSASLGARNEQFF
clone_size: -; d_call: -; j_call: TRBJ2-1; v_call: TRBV5-6; cdr3_nt: TGTGCCAGCAGCTCCTTGGGGGCGGGTGAGCAGTTCTTC; cdr3_aa: CASSSLGAGEQFF
clone_size: -; d_call: -; j_call: TRBJ1-2; v_call: TRBV28; cdr3_nt: TGTGCCAGCAGTTCGGGGAACTATGGCTACACCTTC; cdr3_aa: CASSSGNYGYTF
clone_size: -; d_call: TRBD1; j_call: TRBJ1-1; v_call: TRBV5-6; cdr3_nt: TGTGCCAGCAGCGGGGGACAGGTTTACACTGAAGCTTTCTTT; cdr3_aa: CASSGGQVYTEAFF
clone_size: -; d_call: -; j_call: TRBJ1-4; v_call: TRBV2; cdr3_nt: TGTGCCACAACGATTAGCAATGAAAAACTGTTTTTT; cdr3_aa: CATTISNEKLFF
clone_size: once; d_call: TRBD2; j_call: TRBJ2-7; v_call: TRBV6-1; cdr3_nt: TGTGCCAGCAGTGGGACACTTCTAGCGGCGTTCACCTACGAGCAGTACTTC; cdr3_aa: CASSGTLLAAFTYEQYF
clone_size: -; d_call: -; j_call: TRBJ2-7; v_call: TRBV29-1; cdr3_nt: TGCAGCGCCGGGACATACTACGAGCAGTACTTC; cdr3_aa: CSAGTYYEQYF
clone_size: -; d_call: -; j_call: TRBJ2-2; v_call: TRBV7-3; cdr3_nt: TGTGCCAGCAGCCACCCTAGCTCACACACCGGGGAGCTGTTTTTT; cdr3_aa: CASSHPSSHTGELFF
clone_size: -; d_call: -; j_call: TRBJ1-3; v_call: TRBV6-5; cdr3_nt: TGTGCCAGCAGGGCCCAAGGGGCCTCTGGAAACACCATATATTTT; cdr3_aa: CASRAQGASGNTIYF
clone_size: -; d_call: -; j_call: TRBJ1-5; v_call: TRBV6-5; cdr3_nt: TGTGCCAGCAGTCCAGGTTGGGCACCTAATCAGCCCCAGCATTTT; cdr3_aa: CASSPGWAPNQPQHF
clone_size: -; d_call: TRBD1; j_call: TRBJ1-2; v_call: TRBV27; cdr3_nt: TGTGCCAGCAGACCGACAGGGCTCCCCTATGGCTACACCTTC; cdr3_aa: CASRPTGLPYGYTF
clone_size: -; d_call: TRBD1; j_call: TRBJ2-5; v_call: TRBV5-1; cdr3_nt: TGCGCCAGCAGCTACGGGACAGGGAGTACGGAGACCCAGTACTTC; cdr3_aa: CASSYGTGSTETQYF
clone_size: -; d_call: -; j_call: TRBJ1-2; v_call: TRBV6-5; cdr3_nt: TGTGCCAGCGGCCGTGAGGGTTTTGGGAACTATGGCTACACCTTC; cdr3_aa: CASGREGFGNYGYTF
clone_size: -; d_call: -; j_call: TRBJ2-2; v_call: TRBV19; cdr3_nt: TGTGCCAGTACAGGGACCGGGGAGCTGTTTTTT; cdr3_aa: CASTGTGELFF
clone_size: -; d_call: TRBD2; j_call: TRBJ2-7; v_call: TRBV4-2; cdr3_nt: TGTGCCAGCAGCCAAGTGGGGGGGGAAGCTTACGAGCAGTACTTC; cdr3_aa: CASSQVGGEAYEQYF
clone_size: -; d_call: TRBD2; j_call: TRBJ2-1; v_call: TRBV7-2; cdr3_nt: TGTGCCAGCAGCTGGGGGACTAGCGGGAGGGCCAGTGAGCAGTTCTTC; cdr3_aa: CASSWGTSGRASEQFF
clone_size: few; d_call: -; j_call: TRBJ2-3; v_call: TRBV7-8; cdr3_nt: TGTGCCAGTATTAGCGATTCTAGCACAGATACGCAGTATTTT; cdr3_aa: CASISDSSTDTQYF
clone_size: few; d_call: -; j_call: TRBJ1-2; v_call: TRBV7-9; cdr3_nt: TGTGCCAGCAGCCGCCCAGGGGCCTATGGCTACACCTTC; cdr3_aa: CASSRPGAYGYTF
clone_size: -; d_call: -; j_call: TRBJ1-5; v_call: TRBV16; cdr3_nt: TGTGCCAGCAGCCCCAAGGGGGGGGGCATCCAGCCCCAGCATTTT; cdr3_aa: CASSPKGGGIQPQHF
clone_size: -; d_call: -; j_call: TRBJ1-6; v_call: TRBV21-1; cdr3_nt: TGTGCCAGCAGCCCGTGGAAAAAAACAGGGGACCGACCCTGTTCACCCCTCCACTTT; cdr3_aa: CASSPWKKTGDRPCSPLHF
clone_size: -; d_call: -; j_call: TRBJ1-5; v_call: TRBV30; cdr3_nt: TGTGCCTGGAGTGGGCGGAGCAATCAGCCCCAGCATTTT; cdr3_aa: CAWSGRSNQPQHF
clone_size: once; d_call: TRBD2; j_call: TRBJ2-1; v_call: TRBV6-6; cdr3_nt: TGTGCCAGCAGACGACTAGCGGGAGGGAACAATGAGCAGTTCTTC; cdr3_aa: CASRRLAGGNNEQFF
clone_size: -; d_call: TRBD2; j_call: TRBJ2-3; v_call: TRBV6-4; cdr3_nt: TGTGCCAGCACTTTTAATCGGGGGGGACGGGTAAAAGATACGCAGTATTTT; cdr3_aa: CASTFNRGGRVKDTQYF
clone_size: -; d_call: -; j_call: TRBJ2-7; v_call: TRBV7-2; cdr3_nt: TGTGCCAGCAGCTTAGCGCCAGGGGTGGGCTACGAGCAGTACTTC; cdr3_aa: CASSLAPGVGYEQYF
clone_size: -; d_call: -; j_call: TRBJ1-1; v_call: TRBV7-2; cdr3_nt: TGTGCCAGCAGCTCACAGAACACTGAAGCTTTCTTT; cdr3_aa: CASSSQNTEAFF
clone_size: -; d_call: TRBD1; j_call: TRBJ2-2; v_call: TRBV9; cdr3_nt: TGTGCCAGCAGCGTAACGACAGGGTTAAGTATCGGGGAGCTGTTTTTT; cdr3_aa: CASSVTTGLSIGELFF
clone_size: -; d_call: -; j_call: TRBJ2-7; v_call: TRBV18; cdr3_nt: TGTGCCAGCTCACCCCCAGGGGAGCGCAACGAGCAGTACTTC; cdr3_aa: CASSPPGERNEQYF
clone_size: few; d_call: -; j_call: TRBJ1-2; v_call: TRBV29-1; cdr3_nt: TGCAGCGTTGGGAGAACGGTTTATGGCTACACCTTC; cdr3_aa: CSVGRTVYGYTF
clone_size: -; d_call: -; j_call: TRBJ1-4; v_call: TRBV5-1; cdr3_nt: TGCGCCAGCAGCTTGGCCCCGAGGGCGGGAGGTGAAAAACTGTTTTTT; cdr3_aa: CASSLAPRAGGEKLFF
clone_size: -; d_call: TRBD2; j_call: TRBJ2-7; v_call: TRBV5-4; cdr3_nt: TGTGCCAGCAGCTTGGGGGGACTAGCGGGAGGACTCTCCTACGAGCAGTACTTC; cdr3_aa: CASSLGGLAGGLSYEQYF
clone_size: -; d_call: -; j_call: TRBJ1-1; v_call: TRBV2; cdr3_nt: TGTGCCAGCAGTGAGAGGGAGAACACTGAAGCTTTCTTT; cdr3_aa: CASSERENTEAFF
clone_size: -; d_call: TRBD2; j_call: TRBJ2-3; v_call: TRBV12-5; cdr3_nt: TGTGCTAGTGGTACCGCGGGGGGGGCCACAGATACGCAGTATTTT; cdr3_aa: CASGTAGGATDTQYF
clone_size: -; d_call: TRBD1; j_call: TRBJ1-2; v_call: TRBV29-1; cdr3_nt: TGCAGCGCCAGACAAACCCTGACAGGGATCGGCTACACCTTC; cdr3_aa: CSARQTLTGIGYTF
clone_size: -; d_call: TRBD1; j_call: TRBJ2-1; v_call: TRBV5-6; cdr3_nt: TGTGCCAGCAGCGGACAGGGGGCCCATCCTTACAATGAGCAGTTCTTC; cdr3_aa: CASSGQGAHPYNEQFF
clone_size: -; d_call: -; j_call: TRBJ1-3; v_call: TRBV9; cdr3_nt: TGTGCCAGCAGCGCCAGGGCGGGAAACACCATATATTTT; cdr3_aa: CASSARAGNTIYF
clone_size: -; d_call: -; j_call: TRBJ1-1; v_call: TRBV7-8; cdr3_nt: TGTGCCAGCAGCTTACAACCCACTATAAGAGGTCCTGGGAAGGAGGGCACTGAAGCTTTCTTT; cdr3_aa: CASSLQPTIRGPGKEGTEAFF
clone_size: -; d_call: -; j_call: TRBJ2-5; v_call: TRBV19; cdr3_nt: TGTGCCAGTAGTATAAATTTCCTAGGCAGCGGAGGGGAGACCCAGTACTTC; cdr3_aa: CASSINFLGSGGETQYF
clone_size: -; d_call: TRBD1; j_call: TRBJ1-5; v_call: TRBV29-1; cdr3_nt: TGCAGCGTTGGCGAGACAGGGCCTGCTCAGCCCCAGCATTTT; cdr3_aa: CSVGETGPAQPQHF
clone_size: -; d_call: -; j_call: TRBJ1-6; v_call: TRBV5-1; cdr3_nt: TGCGCCAGCAGCCCTCGCCCGGCGGCGGCGGGGGAACCCCTCCACTTT; cdr3_aa: CASSPRPAAAGEPLHF